A selection of T cell receptor beta chains follows, all from one sample in a study of blood T cell repertoires in COVID-19. Libraries were prepared by immunoSEQ multiplex PCR; TCRdb keeps only in-frame clonotypes and omits some of them. The sample gives roughly 250,000 clones, 75% to 90% of which show up once; roughly 0.95% is in the top ten. Input material: PBMCs or T cells enriched from blood (not recorded which). These TCRs come from a man aged 50-60 years who had been exposed to COVID-19. Each CDR3 is given with its conserved first and last residue. A D gene is named only where the DNA matches it firmly. Clone size, where shown, is once, few, many, or a class for clones that have expanded.

D,size,J,V,CDR3,DNA
.,.,TRBJ1-3,TRBV30,CAWSVRGGSSGNTIYF,TGTGCCTGGAGTGTACGTGGGGGGTCCTCTGGAAACACCATATATTTT
.,.,TRBJ1-1,TRBV5-1,CASSLGGNTEAFF,TGCGCCAGCAGCTTGGGCGGGAACACTGAAGCTTTCTTT
.,.,TRBJ1-1,TRBV27,CASGKRGTEAFF,TGTGCCAGCGGAAAAAGGGGGACTGAAGCTTTCTTT
.,.,TRBJ2-6,TRBV7-3,CASSSSGGTSGANVLTF,TGTGCCAGCAGCTCATCAGGGGGGACCTCTGGGGCCAACGTCCTGACTTTC
TRBD1,.,TRBJ2-7,TRBV19,CASSIRDGTGAAYEQYF,TGTGCCAGTAGTATTCGGGACGGGACAGGGGCAGCCTACGAGCAGTACTTC
.,.,TRBJ1-2,TRBV5-1,CASSLDSPNYGYTF,TGCGCCAGCAGCTTGGACAGCCCTAACTATGGCTACACCTTC
.,.,TRBJ1-1,TRBV7-2,CASSYQRDTEAFF,TGTGCCAGCAGCTACCAGAGGGACACTGAAGCTTTCTTT
TRBD1,.,TRBJ1-2,TRBV9,CASTRAGGLANYGYTF,TGTGCCTCCACAAGGGCAGGGGGTCTAGCTAACTATGGCTACACCTTC
.,.,TRBJ2-1,TRBV12-2,CASRWTSGSEQFF,TGTGCAAGTCGCTGGACTAGCGGGAGTGAGCAGTTCTTC
TRBD1,.,TRBJ1-4,TRBV29-1,CSVVGTGNEKLFF,TGCAGCGTTGTAGGGACAGGGAATGAAAAACTGTTTTTT
.,.,TRBJ1-1,TRBV14,CASSQVGGTEAFF,TGTGCCAGCAGCCAAGTAGGGGGCACTGAAGCTTTCTTT
TRBD1,.,TRBJ2-3,TRBV18,CASSPGLTGSTDTQYF,TGTGCCAGCTCACCCGGATTGACAGGGAGCACAGATACGCAGTATTTT
.,.,TRBJ2-7,TRBV3-1/TRBV3-2,CASSRRGLSAYEQYF,TGTGCCAGCAGCCGCCGAGGGCTCTCCGCCTACGAGCAGTACTTC
.,.,TRBJ1-1,TRBV5-6,CASSFRGTNTEAFF,TGTGCCAGCAGCTTTAGGGGTACGAACACTGAAGCTTTCTTT
.,.,TRBJ1-5,TRBV29-1,CSVAIGGGQPQHF,TGCAGCGTTGCTATCGGGGGAGGTCAGCCCCAGCATTTT
TRBD1,.,TRBJ1-2,TRBV11-3,CASTPGTGAYGYTF,TGTGCCAGCACTCCTGGGACAGGGGCCTATGGCTACACCTTC
.,.,TRBJ2-5,TRBV1,CTSSQNRAVKETQYF,TGCACCAGCAGCCAGAACAGGGCTGTAAAAGAGACCCAGTACTTC
TRBD2,.,TRBJ2-1,TRBV10-3,CATSGDNEQFF,TGTGCCACCAGCGGGGACAATGAGCAGTTCTTC
.,.,TRBJ2-1,TRBV12-5,CASGLVGGSEAVF,TGTGCTAGTGGTTTGGTGGGTGGTAGCGAAGCGGTCTTC
TRBD1,.,TRBJ1-5,TRBV19,CASRTTGAQSQPQHF,TGTGCCAGTAGAACTACAGGGGCTCAGAGTCAGCCCCAGCATTTT
TRBD1,.,TRBJ1-6,TRBV2,CASRQTGLSPLHF,TGTGCCAGCAGGCAGACAGGGCTATCACCCCTCCACTTT
TRBD1,.,TRBJ1-5,TRBV4-1,CASSQGGQGWVGNQPQHF,TGCGCCAGCAGCCAAGGGGGACAGGGCTGGGTAGGCAATCAGCCCCAGCATTTT
TRBD1,few,TRBJ2-7,TRBV7-3,CASSSGQYYEQYF,TGTGCCAGCAGCTCGGGACAGTACTACGAGCAGTACTTC
TRBD1,.,TRBJ1-1,TRBV27,CASSLLGTANTEAFF,TGTGCCAGCAGTTTATTAGGGACAGCGAACACTGAAGCTTTCTTT
.,.,TRBJ1-1,TRBV7-3,CASSLTANTEAFF,TGTGCCAGCAGCTTAACGGCTAACACTGAAGCTTTCTTT
TRBD2,.,TRBJ2-1,TRBV10-2,CASRENSGEFNEQFF,TGCGCCAGCAGGGAAAATAGCGGGGAATTCAATGAGCAGTTCTTC